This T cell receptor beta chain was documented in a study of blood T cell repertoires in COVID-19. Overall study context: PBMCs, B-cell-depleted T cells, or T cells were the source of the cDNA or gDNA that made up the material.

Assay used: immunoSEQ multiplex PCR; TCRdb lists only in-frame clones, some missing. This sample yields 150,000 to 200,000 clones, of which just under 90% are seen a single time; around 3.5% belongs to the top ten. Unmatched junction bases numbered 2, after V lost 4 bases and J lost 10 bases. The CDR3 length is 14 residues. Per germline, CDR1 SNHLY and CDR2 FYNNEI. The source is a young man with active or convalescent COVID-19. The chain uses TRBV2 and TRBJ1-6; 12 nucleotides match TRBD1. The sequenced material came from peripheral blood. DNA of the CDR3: TGTGCCAGCAGTGGGGACAGGGGGCGATCACCCCTCCACTTT. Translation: CASSGDRGRSPLHF.